One and the same sample provided the 16 T cell receptor beta chains below, sequenced in a study of blood T cell repertoires in COVID-19. Libraries were prepared by immunoSEQ multiplex PCR; TCRdb keeps only in-frame clonotypes and omits some of them. The sample has around 230,000 clones, 70% to 90% seen once. Sequencing was done on a sample of PBMCs or T cells enriched from blood (not recorded which). The receptors come from a woman between 35 and 50 years old with acute COVID-19.

This chain links TRBV19 with TRBJ1-4, with D perhaps matching TRBD1 (5 bases). This CDR3 is 16 amino acids long. V was shortened by 3 bases and J by 9 bases, with 20 bases between the two germline ends. Germline V lookup: CDR1 LNHDA, CDR2 SQIVND (reference sequence). The CDR3 loop is CASSIGRRERYQKLFF. DNA of the CDR3: TGTGCCAGTAGTATCGGTCGCAGGGAAAGGTACCAAAAACTGTTTTTT.

The rearrangement links TRBV15 to TRBJ1-4; possibly TRBD1 for D (5 bases). CDR3 length equals 17 residues. Deletions cut 2 bases from V and 0 bases from J, with 13 bases between. Germline CDR1 and CDR2: LNHNV and YYDKDF (reference sequence). The CDR3 region is CATSRPSDSTTNEKLFF. CDR3 coding DNA: TGTGCCACCAGCAGACCCTCCGACAGTACAACTAATGAAAAACTGTTTTTT.

The V gene is TRBV5-4, the J gene TRBJ2-2; 13 bases fit TRBD2. CDR1 SGHNT and CDR2 YYREEE come from the germline V gene (reference sequence). The CDR3 has 18 amino acids. With 3 bases clipped from V and 2 bases from J, the junction kept 7 bases outside the gene matches. CDR3 residues: CASSSTSGRAINTGELFF. In nucleotides, the CDR3 is TGTGCCAGCAGCTCCACTAGCGGGAGGGCCATAAACACCGGGGAGCTGTTTTTT.

The chain carries TRBV10-3 and TRBJ1-4, with 10 bases matching TRBD1. V was pared by 4 bases and J by 7 bases, with 3 bases of the junction left unmatched. CDR1 and CDR2 (germline): ENHRY, SYGVKD. This CDR3 comprises 14 residues. As DNA, the CDR3 is TGTGCCATCAGTGCCGGGACAGGGGTTGAAAAACTGTTTTTT. This sequence encodes CAISAGTGVEKLFF.

The rearrangement joins TRBV2 to TRBJ2-2; 7 bases agree with TRBD2. Germline CDR1 SNHLY, CDR2 FYNNEI. The CDR3 extends over 18 amino acids. J lost 9 bases, V lost 1 base, and 17 bases had no gene match. In nucleotides, the CDR3 is TGTGCCAGCAGTGAAGTACGTGCGGGAGAGTCGACCGCCCGGGAGCTGTTTTTT. The encoded protein is CASSEVRAGESTARELFF.

The chain is built from TRBV5-1 and TRBJ1-1; D is possibly TRBD1 (6 bases). Germline CDR1 is SGHRS and CDR2 is YFSETQ. V dropped 6 bases and J dropped 5 bases, with 17 bases sitting between them. The CDR3 has 14 residues. This chain's CDR3 is CASKWGGTMTEAFF. CDR3 nucleotide sequence: TGCGCCAGCAAATGGGGTGGGACAATGACTGAAGCTTTCTTT.

The V gene is TRBV11-3, the J gene TRBJ2-2; a weak D match, TRBD2 (7 bases). CDR3 length equals 17 residues. Germline values: CDR1 SGHNT, CDR2 YENEEA. Trimming cost V 5 bases and J 4 bases, with 20 bases left between them. The DNA of the CDR3 is TGTGCCAGCAGCCTGAGCGTGGGGGGGCCCAGCACCGGGGAGCTGTTTTTT. It is translated as CASSLSVGGPSTGELFF.

Only one count was recorded for this clone. The chain joins TRBV10-3 to TRBJ2-2; 9 nucleotides align to TRBD2. The length of the CDR3 is 15 residues. Germline V CDR1 and CDR2: ENHRY, SYGVKD. The ends lost 6 bases at V and 4 bases at J; junction bases unmatched: 6. The CDR3: CAIRLAGRGTGELFF. CDR3 nucleotides: TGTGCCATCAGGCTAGCGGGACGTGGCACCGGGGAGCTGTTTTTT.

The chain couples TRBV27 to TRBJ2-7; TRBD2 matches at 13 bases. There are 17 residues in the CDR3. Germline V gives CDR1 MNHEY, CDR2 SMNVEV (reference sequence). V was pared by 3 bases and J by 5 bases, with 10 bases of the junction left unmatched. The CDR3 bases are TGTGCCAGCAGTTTTCGACTAGCGGGAGGCCTTAGGAACGAGCAGTACTTC. Residues: CASSFRLAGGLRNEQYF.

The chain uses TRBV5-4 and TRBJ2-1, with TRBD2 as a possible D gene (5 bases). The germline V gene encodes CDR1 SGHNT and CDR2 YYREEE (reference sequence). V lost 1 base to trimming and J lost 6 bases, with 14 bases between them. CDR3 length: 15 amino acids. Here the CDR3 DNA reads TGTGCCAGCAGCTTGTTTACGGGGTTCGGCAATGAGCAGTTCTTC. Protein product: CASSLFTGFGNEQFF.

The V call is TRBV6-5, the J call TRBJ1-2; a weak D match, TRBD1 (6 bases). The CDR3 extends over 13 amino acids. V shed 4 bases and J shed 4 bases, with 10 bases lying between them. Germline CDR1 is MNHEY and CDR2 is SVGAGI. The CDR3 loop is CASSWQGPYGYTF. Written as DNA, the CDR3 is TGTGCCAGCAGTTGGCAGGGGCCCTATGGCTACACCTTC.

This clone turned up a few times. The chain couples TRBV5-6 to TRBJ2-1; 8 positions match TRBD2. This CDR3 has 15 residues. CDR1 SGHDT and CDR2 YYEEEE come from the germline V gene. V was pared by 3 bases and J by 4 bases, with 6 bases of the junction left unmatched. The CDR3 spells CASSSYQREYNEQFF. The CDR3 DNA reads TGTGCCAGCAGCTCTTACCAGCGGGAGTACAATGAGCAGTTCTTC. Based on the CDR3 plus reference TRBV5-6 and TRBJ2-1, the full variable domain is DAGVTQSPTHLIKTRGQQVTLRCSPKSGHDTVSWYQQALGQGPQFIFQYYEEEERQRGNFPDRFSGHQFPNYSSELNVNALLLGDSALYLCASSSYQREYNEQFFGPGTRLTVL.

V gene TRBV2 combines with J gene TRBJ1-2; 8 bases agree with TRBD1. J gave up 9 bases and V 2 bases, and 2 bases lay outside the gene matches. The CDR3 consists of 12 residues. Germline V gene lookup returns CDR1 SNHLY and CDR2 FYNNEI. The DNA for the CDR3 is TGTGCCAGCAGTGAATTCAGGGGGCGCTACACCTTC. Protein sequence: CASSEFRGRYTF.

V is TRBV27 and J is TRBJ2-2; D gene ambiguous. The length of the CDR3 is 14 residues. CDR1 is MNHEY, CDR2 SMNVEV, per germline (reference sequence). V was pared by 3 bases and J by 2 bases, with 7 bases between. The CDR3 coding sequence is TGTGCCAGCAGTTTGGGCATCAACACCGGGGAGCTGTTTTTT. Residues: CASSLGINTGELFF.

The chain combines TRBV19 with TRBJ2-1; 12 bases are shared with TRBD2. Germline CDR1 LNHDA, CDR2 SQIVND (reference sequence). This CDR3 has 16 residues. V shed 4 bases, J shed 4 bases, and the junction held 5 bases outside the gene matches. The CDR3 loop is CASSTRTSGIYNEQFF. The CDR3 DNA follows: TGTGCCAGTAGTACCCGGACTAGCGGGATTTACAATGAGCAGTTCTTC.

The gene calls are TRBV6-5 and TRBJ1-2, with D perhaps TRBD1 (6 bases). The CDR3 extends over 14 amino acids. The germline CDR1 and CDR2 sequences are MNHEY and SVGAGI. V lost 6 bases to trimming and J lost 0 bases, with 11 bases between them. CDR3 sequence (DNA): TGTGCCAGCAGCCGGACAGCTACTAACTATGGCTACACCTTC. It yields the protein CASSRTATNYGYTF.